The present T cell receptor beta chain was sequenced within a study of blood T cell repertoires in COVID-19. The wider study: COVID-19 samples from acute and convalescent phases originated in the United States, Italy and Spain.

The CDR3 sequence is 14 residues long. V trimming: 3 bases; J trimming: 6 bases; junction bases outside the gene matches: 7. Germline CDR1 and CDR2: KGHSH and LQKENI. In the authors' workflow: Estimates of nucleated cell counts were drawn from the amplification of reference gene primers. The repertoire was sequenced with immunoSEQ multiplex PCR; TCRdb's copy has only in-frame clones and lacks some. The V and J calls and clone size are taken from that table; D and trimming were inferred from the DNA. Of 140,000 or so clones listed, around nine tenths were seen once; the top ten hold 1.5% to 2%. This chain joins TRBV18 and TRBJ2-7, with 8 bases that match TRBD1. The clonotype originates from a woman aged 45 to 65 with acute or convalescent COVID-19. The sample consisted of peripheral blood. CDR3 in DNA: TGTGCCAGCTCACCTGCGGACAGGGAAGGCGAGCAGTACTTC. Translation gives CASSPADREGEQYF.